This passage covers 18 T cell receptor beta chains from one sample sequenced in a study of T cells after yellow fever vaccination. Using its own MiXCR run on the 5' RACE reads, TCRdb lists one record per CDR3 protein. The sample carries a few hundred thousand distinct CDR3 sequences, around 16% recorded once. The sample in question was PBMCs, obtained 5 to 6 days after the first yellow fever vaccination. These receptors were obtained from a man between 18 and 35 years old who received the YFV17D yellow fever vaccine.

This chain links TRBV28 with TRBJ2-6, with 7 nucleotides matching TRBD1. The junction had 5 bases not matched to a gene; V was cut back by 4 bases and J by 2 bases. Germline V gives CDR1 MDHEN, CDR2 SYDVKM. The CDR3 extends over 16 amino acids. The CDR3 nucleotides read TGTGCCAGCAGTTGGGACAGAAAAACTGGGGCCAACGTCCTGACTTTC. Its protein product is CASSWDRKTGANVLTF.

The J gene is TRBJ2-3, the V gene TRBV7-2, with D perhaps matching TRBD2 (6 bases). V lost 3 bases to trimming and J lost 0 bases, with 13 bases between them. The CDR3 covers 16 residues. The germline V gene has CDR1 SGHTA and CDR2 FQGNSA. CDR3 in DNA: TGTGCCAGCAGCTTTGGGGTAGCGGATAGCACAGATACGCAGTATTTT. This sequence encodes CASSFGVADSTDTQYF.

This clonotype was seen only a few times. The chain couples TRBV5-6 to TRBJ2-7, with no clear D. The CDR3 loop spans 14 amino acids. Germline loops: CDR1 SGHDT, CDR2 YYEEEE. V was pared by 4 bases and J by 3 bases, with 14 bases between. The CDR3 DNA reads as TGTGCCAGCAGCACAAGAAGTTCTCGCTACGAGCAGTACGTC. Residues: CASSTRSSRYEQYV.

This clonotype occurred a few times. The chain combines TRBV5-6 with TRBJ2-5; 7 bases align to TRBD2. J gave up 9 bases and V 1 base, and 3 bases lay outside the gene matches. This CDR3 contains 12 residues. The germline gives CDR1 SGHDT, CDR2 YYEEEE. The CDR3 nucleotides are TGTGCCAGCAGCTTGTTGGGGGGGGCCCAGTACTTC. Translated: CASSLLGGAQYF.

This clonotype was counted only a few times. The CDR3 loop reads CASSNMYQETQYF. The CDR3, as DNA: TGTGCCAGTAGTAACATGTACCAAGAGACCCAGTACTTC. This chain joins TRBV19 and TRBJ2-5, with D unresolved. Trimming shortened V by 4 bases and J by 0 bases, and 6 bases separated the two germline ends. This CDR3 is 13 amino acids long. Germline CDR1 is LNHDA and CDR2 is SQIVND (reference sequence).

This clonotype appeared a few times. J is TRBJ2-2 and V is TRBV5-1, with TRBD1 matching 8 bases. V was clipped by 4 bases and J by 7 bases; unmatched bases: 12. Germline V gene sequence: CDR1 SGHRS, CDR2 YFSETQ. This CDR3 has 16 amino acids. CDR3 bases: TGCGCCAGCAGCCCCTGGACAGGGTGGACGGGCGGGGAGCTGTTTTTT. It translates to CASSPWTGWTGGELFF.

The table lists this clonotype with a few counts. The chain employs TRBV4-1 and TRBJ2-2; TRBD1 might be the D (6 bases). Per the germline V gene, CDR1 is MGHRA and CDR2 is YSYEKL. The CDR3 length is 17 residues. Trimming cost V 4 bases and J 1 base, with 16 bases left between them. The chain's CDR3 is CASSRKPGHLNTGELFF. CDR3 nucleotide sequence: TGCGCCAGCAGCCGAAAACCGGGACACTTGAACACCGGGGAGCTGTTTTTT.

The chain joins TRBV18 to TRBJ1-4; D is undetermined. CDR1 and CDR2 (germline): KGHSH, LQKENI. V was clipped by 1 base and J by 0 bases, with 6 bases between them. The CDR3 runs to 15 residues. The CDR3 protein is CASSPRRATNEKLFF. As DNA, the CDR3 is TGTGCCAGCTCACCACGGCGTGCAACTAATGAAAAACTGTTTTTT. Drawing the rest from reference TRBV18 and TRBJ1-4, the complete variable domain is NAGVMQNPRHLVRRRGQEARLRCSPMKGHSHVYWYRQLPEEGLKFMVYLQKENIIDESGMPKERFSAEFPKEGPSILRIQQVVRGDSAAYFCASSPRRATNEKLFFGSGTQLSVL.

The chain joins TRBV18 to TRBJ1-5; 7 nucleotides align to TRBD1. The germline V gene encodes CDR1 KGHSH and CDR2 LQKENI. The CDR3 sequence is 14 residues long. V dropped 3 bases and J dropped 7; count of bases not matched to a gene: 6. The CDR3 DNA sequence: TGTGCCAGCTCACCCATCACAGGGGCCCAGCCCCAGCATTTT. Translated: CASSPITGAQPQHF.

V usage is TRBV27 and J usage is TRBJ2-7; TRBD1 matches 7 bases. The CDR3 has 15 residues. In germline, CDR1 is MNHEY, CDR2 SMNVEV (reference sequence). The V segment lost 5 bases and the J segment 3 bases; nucleotides outside the gene matches: 10. The CDR3 DNA is TGTGCCAGCAGTGGCACGACAGGGTTGTACTACGAGCAGTACTTC. It codes for CASSGTTGLYYEQYF.

The chain combines TRBV2 with TRBJ1-6; D perhaps matches TRBD1 (5 bases). The CDR3 is made up of 13 amino acids. V lost 6 bases and J lost 4, with 7 bases in between. Germline CDR1 SNHLY, CDR2 FYNNEI. The CDR3 here is CASRGDYNSPLHF. DNA of the CDR3: TGTGCCAGCAGGGGGGATTATAATTCACCCCTCCACTTT.

The table lists this clonotype with a few counts. V and J are TRBV4-1 and TRBJ1-4; D ambiguous. CDR3 length: 15 residues. Germline assignment: CDR1 MGHRA and CDR2 YSYEKL. Between the trimmed V and J ends, which lost 0 bases and 6 bases, there was a span of 11 bases. CDR3 in amino acids: CASSQDLGFYEKLFF. In DNA, the CDR3 is TGCGCCAGCAGCCAAGATCTAGGGTTCTATGAAAAACTGTTTTTT.

The CDR3 protein is CASRLGATTNEKLFF. In nucleotides, the CDR3 is TGTGCCAGCAGGCTGGGAGCTACAACTAATGAAAAACTGTTTTTT. This chain joins TRBV7-2 and TRBJ1-4; no reliable D call. V was clipped by 6 bases and J by 0 bases, with 11 bases between them. Looked up from germline, CDR1 is SGHTA and CDR2 is FQGNSA. The CDR3 spans 15 residues.

Note on this clonotype: The junction departs from germline at one end; a sequencing error may be responsible. The V and J genes are TRBV14 and TRBJ2-1; D is perhaps TRBD1 (6 bases). Germline V gene sequence: CDR1 SGHDN, CDR2 FVKESK. This CDR3 region has 13 residues. In DNA form, the CDR3 reads TGTGCCGGCAGCCCTCCCCCGGGACACAAGCAGTTCTTC. Its protein is CAGSPPPGHKQFF. The full variable domain, in which reference TRBV14 and TRBJ2-1 provide the parts outside the CDR3, is EAGVTQFPSHSVIEKGQTVTLRCDPISGHDNLYWYRRVMGKEIKFLLHFVKESKQDESGMPNNRFLAERTGGTYSTLKVQPAELEDSGVYFCAGSPPPGHKQFFGPGTRLTVL.

This clonotype was found a few times. This sequence joins TRBV5-1 and TRBJ1-1, with a tentative D call TRBD1 (5 bases). CDR1 is SGHRS, CDR2 YFSETQ, per germline. V lost 1 base to trimming and J lost 1 base, with 11 bases between them. CDR3 length: 15 amino acids. In DNA, the CDR3 is TGCGCCAGCAGCTTGCGACAGCCGGGGAACACTGAAGCTTTCTTT. Translation: CASSLRQPGNTEAFF.

This clonotype occurred a few times. J is TRBJ1-1 and V is TRBV12-3 or TRBV12-4; D might be TRBD1 (6 bases). This CDR3 region has 13 residues. V lost 8 bases, J lost 1 base, and 11 bases lay in between. CDR3: CASAPQGNTEAFF. In DNA, the CDR3 is TGTGCCAGCGCCCCACAGGGGAACACTGAAGCTTTCTTT.

This clonotype was picked up a small number of times. The chain couples TRBV7-9 to TRBJ1-4, with a weak D call TRBD1 (6 bases). V was shortened by 1 base and J by 0 bases, with 12 bases between the two germline ends. Germline CDR1 and CDR2: SEHNR and FQNEAQ (reference sequence). CDR3 length: 17 amino acids. In DNA, the CDR3 is TGTGCCAGCAGCTTAGAACTGGGGGCTGCAACTAATGAAAAACTGTTTTTT. Residues: CASSLELGAATNEKLFF. The variable domain in full, with the rest retrieved from reference TRBV7-9 and TRBJ1-4, is DTGVSQNPRHKITKRGQNVTFRCDPISEHNRLYWYRQTLGQGPEFLTYFQNEAQLEKSRLLSDRFSAERPKGSFSTLEIQRTEQGDSAMYLCASSLELGAATNEKLFFGSGTQLSVL.

Many counts were recorded for this clonotype. V usage is TRBV5-6 and J usage is TRBJ2-5; D possibly uses TRBD1 or TRBD2 (5 bases each). Germline V lookup: CDR1 SGHDT, CDR2 YYEEEE. Trimming removed 6 bases at V and 1 base at J, with 13 bases between. The CDR3 is 14 amino acids. The CDR3 spells CASTEGPGQETQYF. In nucleotides, the CDR3 is TGTGCCAGCACCGAGGGACCCGGCCAAGAGACCCAGTACTTC.